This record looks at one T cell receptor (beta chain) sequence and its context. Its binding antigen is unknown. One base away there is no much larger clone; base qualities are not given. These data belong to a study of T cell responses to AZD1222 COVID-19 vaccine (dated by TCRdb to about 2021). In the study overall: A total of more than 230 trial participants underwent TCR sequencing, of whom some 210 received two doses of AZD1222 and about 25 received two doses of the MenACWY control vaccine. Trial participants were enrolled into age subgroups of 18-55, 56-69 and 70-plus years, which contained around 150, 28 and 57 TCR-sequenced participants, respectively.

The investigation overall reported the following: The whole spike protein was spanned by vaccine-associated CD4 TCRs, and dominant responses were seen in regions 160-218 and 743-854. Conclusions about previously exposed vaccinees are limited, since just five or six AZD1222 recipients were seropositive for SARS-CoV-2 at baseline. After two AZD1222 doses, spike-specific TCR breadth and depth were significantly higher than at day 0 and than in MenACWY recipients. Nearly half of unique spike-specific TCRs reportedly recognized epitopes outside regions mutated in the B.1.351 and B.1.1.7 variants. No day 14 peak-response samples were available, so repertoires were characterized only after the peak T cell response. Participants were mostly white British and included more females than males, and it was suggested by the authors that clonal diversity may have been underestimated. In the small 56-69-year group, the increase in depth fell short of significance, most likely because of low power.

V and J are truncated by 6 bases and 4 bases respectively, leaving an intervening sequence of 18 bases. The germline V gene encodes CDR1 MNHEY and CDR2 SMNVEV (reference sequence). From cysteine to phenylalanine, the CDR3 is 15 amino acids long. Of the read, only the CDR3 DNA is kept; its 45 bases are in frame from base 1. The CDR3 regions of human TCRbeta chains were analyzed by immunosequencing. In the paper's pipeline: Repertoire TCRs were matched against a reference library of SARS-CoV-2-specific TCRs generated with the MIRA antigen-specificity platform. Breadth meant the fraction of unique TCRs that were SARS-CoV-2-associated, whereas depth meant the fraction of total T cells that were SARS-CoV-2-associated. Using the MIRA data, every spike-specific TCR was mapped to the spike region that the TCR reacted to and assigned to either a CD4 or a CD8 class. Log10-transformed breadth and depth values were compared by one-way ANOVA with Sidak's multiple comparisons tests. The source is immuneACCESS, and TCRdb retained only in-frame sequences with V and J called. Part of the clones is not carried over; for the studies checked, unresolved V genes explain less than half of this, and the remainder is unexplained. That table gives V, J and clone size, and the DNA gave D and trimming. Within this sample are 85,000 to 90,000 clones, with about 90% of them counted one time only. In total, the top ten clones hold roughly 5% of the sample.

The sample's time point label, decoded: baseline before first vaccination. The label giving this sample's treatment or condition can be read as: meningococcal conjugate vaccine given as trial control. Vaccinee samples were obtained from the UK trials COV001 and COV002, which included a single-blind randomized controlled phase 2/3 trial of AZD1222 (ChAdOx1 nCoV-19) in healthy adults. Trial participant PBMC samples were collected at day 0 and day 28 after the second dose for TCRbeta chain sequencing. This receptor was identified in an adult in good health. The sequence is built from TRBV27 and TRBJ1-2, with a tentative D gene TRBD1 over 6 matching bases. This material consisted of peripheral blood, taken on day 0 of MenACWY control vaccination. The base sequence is TGTGCCAGCAGGGGAACAGGGTCGAGTAGCTATGGCTACACCTTC. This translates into CASRGTGSSSYGYTF.